This T cell receptor (beta chain) was sequenced in a study of T cell changes during pregnancy in multiple sclerosis. The method was immunoSEQ multiplex PCR; TCRdb's version includes in-frame clones alone and lacks a portion of them. Altogether just under 80,000 clones are present, 93% being singletons, with the ten largest covering approximately 0.71%. The CDR3 runs 14 residues. Germline values: CDR1 SGHRS, CDR2 YFSETQ. V was shortened by 0 bases and J by 2 bases, with 8 bases between the two germline ends. The rearrangement uses TRBV5-1 and TRBJ1-1; D is undetermined. The sample here was peripheral blood, taken in the second trimester of pregnancy. This TCR was recovered from a female donor in good health, enrolled as a control in a pregnancy study. The CDR3 loop is CASSLVGTNTEAFF. CDR3 DNA sequence: TGCGCCAGCAGCTTGGTTGGCACAAACACTGAAGCTTTCTTT.